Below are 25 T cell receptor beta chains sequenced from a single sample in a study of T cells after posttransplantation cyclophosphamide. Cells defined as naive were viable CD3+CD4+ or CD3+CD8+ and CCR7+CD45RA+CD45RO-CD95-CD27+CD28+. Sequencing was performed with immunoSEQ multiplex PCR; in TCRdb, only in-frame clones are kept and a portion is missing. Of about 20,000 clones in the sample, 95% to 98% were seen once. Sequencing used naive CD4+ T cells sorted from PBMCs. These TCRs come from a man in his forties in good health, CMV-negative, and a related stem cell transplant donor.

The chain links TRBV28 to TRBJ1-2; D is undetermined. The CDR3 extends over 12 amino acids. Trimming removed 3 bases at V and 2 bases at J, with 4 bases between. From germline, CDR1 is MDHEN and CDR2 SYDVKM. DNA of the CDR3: TGTGCCAGCAGTTTCCGGAACTATGGCTACACCTTC. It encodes CASSFRNYGYTF.

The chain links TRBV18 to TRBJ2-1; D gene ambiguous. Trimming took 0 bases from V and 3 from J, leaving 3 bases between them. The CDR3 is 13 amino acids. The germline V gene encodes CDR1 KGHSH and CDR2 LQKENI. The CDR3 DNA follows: TGTGCCAGCTCACCACCGAGCTACAATGAGCAGTTCTTC. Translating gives CASSPPSYNEQFF. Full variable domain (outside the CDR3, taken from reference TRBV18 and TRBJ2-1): NAGVMQNPRHLVRRRGQEARLRCSPMKGHSHVYWYRQLPEEGLKFMVYLQKENIIDESGMPKERFSAEFPKEGPSILRIQQVVRGDSAAYFCASSPPSYNEQFFGPGTRLTVL.

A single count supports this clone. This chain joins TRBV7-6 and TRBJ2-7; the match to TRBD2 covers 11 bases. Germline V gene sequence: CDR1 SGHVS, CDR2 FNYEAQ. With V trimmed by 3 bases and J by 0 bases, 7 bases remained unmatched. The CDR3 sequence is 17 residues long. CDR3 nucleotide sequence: TGTGCCAGCAGCTTCGTAGCGGGAGGGCCAAACTCCTACGAGCAGTACTTC. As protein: CASSFVAGGPNSYEQYF.

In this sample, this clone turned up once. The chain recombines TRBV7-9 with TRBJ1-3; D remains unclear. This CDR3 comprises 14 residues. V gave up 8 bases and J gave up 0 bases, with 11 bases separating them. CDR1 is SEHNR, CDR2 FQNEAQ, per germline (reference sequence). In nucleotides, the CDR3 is TGTGCCAGCTCTTCTTTATTCTCTGGAAACACCATATATTTT. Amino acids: CASSSLFSGNTIYF.

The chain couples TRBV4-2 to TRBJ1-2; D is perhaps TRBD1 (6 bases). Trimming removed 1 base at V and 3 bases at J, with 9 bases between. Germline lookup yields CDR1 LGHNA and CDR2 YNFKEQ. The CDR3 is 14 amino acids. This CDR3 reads CASSQGTEYYGYTF. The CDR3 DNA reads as TGTGCCAGCAGCCAAGGGACAGAGTACTATGGCTACACCTTC.

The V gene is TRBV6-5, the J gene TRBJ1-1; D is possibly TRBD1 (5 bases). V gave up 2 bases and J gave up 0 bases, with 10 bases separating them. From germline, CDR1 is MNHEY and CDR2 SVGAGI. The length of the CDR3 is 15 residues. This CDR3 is CASSYRGQMNTEAFF. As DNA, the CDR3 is TGTGCCAGCAGTTACAGGGGTCAGATGAACACTGAAGCTTTCTTT.

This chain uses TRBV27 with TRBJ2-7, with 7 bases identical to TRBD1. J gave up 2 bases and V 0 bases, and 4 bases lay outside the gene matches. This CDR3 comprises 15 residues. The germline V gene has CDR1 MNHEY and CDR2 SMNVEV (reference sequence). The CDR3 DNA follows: TGTGCCAGCAGTTTATCGGGACAGTTAACCTACGAGCAGTACTTC. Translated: CASSLSGQLTYEQYF.

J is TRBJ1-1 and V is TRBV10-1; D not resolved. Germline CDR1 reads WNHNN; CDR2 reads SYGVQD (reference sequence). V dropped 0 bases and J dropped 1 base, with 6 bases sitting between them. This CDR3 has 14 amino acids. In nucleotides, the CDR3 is TGCGCCAGCAGTGAGTCAACCGGGAACACTGAAGCTTTCTTT. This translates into CASSESTGNTEAFF.

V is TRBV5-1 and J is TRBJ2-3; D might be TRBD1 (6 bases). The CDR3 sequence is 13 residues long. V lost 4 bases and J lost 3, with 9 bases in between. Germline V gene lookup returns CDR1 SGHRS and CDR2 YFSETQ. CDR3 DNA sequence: TGCGCCAGCAGCGTACAGGGAACAGATACGCAGTATTTT. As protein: CASSVQGTDTQYF.

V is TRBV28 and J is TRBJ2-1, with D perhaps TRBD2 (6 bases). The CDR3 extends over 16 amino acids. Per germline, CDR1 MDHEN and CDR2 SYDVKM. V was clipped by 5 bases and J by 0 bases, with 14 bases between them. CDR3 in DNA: TGTGCCAGCAGTCCGTGGACTACGAGCTCCTACAATGAGCAGTTCTTC. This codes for CASSPWTTSSYNEQFF.

CDR3 in DNA: TGTGCCAGCAGCCCCACAGGGGTACGGGACAACACCGGGGAGCTGTTTTTT. Translated, it gives CASSPTGVRDNTGELFF. The chain combines TRBV5-6 with TRBJ2-2; 7 bases align to TRBD1. The CDR3 is 17 amino acids. V lost 4 bases and J lost 2; bases outside the gene matches: 11. Germline lookup yields CDR1 SGHDT and CDR2 YYEEEE.

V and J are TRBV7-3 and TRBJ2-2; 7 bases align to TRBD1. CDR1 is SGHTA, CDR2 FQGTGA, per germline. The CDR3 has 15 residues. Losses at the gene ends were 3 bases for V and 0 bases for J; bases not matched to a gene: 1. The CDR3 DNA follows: TGTGCCAGCAGCTTTACAGGGGCGAACACCGGGGAGCTGTTTTTT. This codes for CASSFTGANTGELFF.

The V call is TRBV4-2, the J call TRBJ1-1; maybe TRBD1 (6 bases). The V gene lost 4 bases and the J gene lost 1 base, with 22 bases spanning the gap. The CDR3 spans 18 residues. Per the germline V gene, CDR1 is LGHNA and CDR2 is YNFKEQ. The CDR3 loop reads CASSRRGETGRGNTEAFF. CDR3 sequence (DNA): TGTGCCAGCAGCCGACGGGGGGAAACAGGGAGAGGGAACACTGAAGCTTTCTTT.

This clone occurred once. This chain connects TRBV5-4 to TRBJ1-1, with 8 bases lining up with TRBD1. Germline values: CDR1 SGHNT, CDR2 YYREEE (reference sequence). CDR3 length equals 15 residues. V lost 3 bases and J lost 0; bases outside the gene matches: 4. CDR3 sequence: CASSSGGQVNTEAFF. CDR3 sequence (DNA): TGTGCCAGCAGCTCCGGGGGACAGGTGAACACTGAAGCTTTCTTT.

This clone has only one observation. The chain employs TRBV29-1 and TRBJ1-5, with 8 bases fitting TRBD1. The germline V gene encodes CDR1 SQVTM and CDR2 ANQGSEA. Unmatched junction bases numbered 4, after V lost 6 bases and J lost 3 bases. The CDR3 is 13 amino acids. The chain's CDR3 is CSVGQGSNQPQHF. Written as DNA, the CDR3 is TGCAGCGTAGGACAGGGCTCCAATCAGCCCCAGCATTTT.

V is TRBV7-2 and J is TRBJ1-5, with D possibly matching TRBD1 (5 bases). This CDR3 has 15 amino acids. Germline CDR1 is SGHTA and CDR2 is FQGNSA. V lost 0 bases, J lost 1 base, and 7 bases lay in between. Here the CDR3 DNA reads TGTGCCAGCAGCTTAGCGGCAGGGAGCAATCAGCCCCAGCATTTT. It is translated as CASSLAAGSNQPQHF. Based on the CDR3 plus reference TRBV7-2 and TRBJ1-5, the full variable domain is GAGVSQSPSNKVTEKGKDVELRCDPISGHTALYWYRQSLGQGLEFLIYFQGNSAPDKSGLPSDRFSAERTGGSVSTLTIQRTQQEDSAVYLCASSLAAGSNQPQHFGDGTRLSIL.

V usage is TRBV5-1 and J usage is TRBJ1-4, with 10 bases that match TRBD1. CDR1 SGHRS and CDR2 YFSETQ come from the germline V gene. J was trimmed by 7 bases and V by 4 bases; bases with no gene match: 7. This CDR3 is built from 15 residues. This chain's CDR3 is CASSEGTGEAEKLFF. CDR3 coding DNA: TGCGCCAGCAGCGAAGGGACAGGGGAAGCTGAAAAACTGTTTTTT. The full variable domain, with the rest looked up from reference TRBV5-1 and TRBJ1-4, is KAGVTQTPRYLIKTRGQQVTLSCSPISGHRSVSWYQQTPGQGLQFLFEYFSETQRNKGNFPGRFSGRQFSNSRSEMNVSTLELGDSALYLCASSEGTGEAEKLFFGSGTQLSVL.

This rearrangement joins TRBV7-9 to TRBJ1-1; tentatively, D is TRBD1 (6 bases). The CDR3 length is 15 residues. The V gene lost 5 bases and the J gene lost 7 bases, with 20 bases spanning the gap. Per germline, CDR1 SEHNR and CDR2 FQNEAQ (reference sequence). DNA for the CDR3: TGTGCCAGCAGCAAAACACAGGGTCGGGATCGTGAAGCTTTCTTT. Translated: CASSKTQGRDREAFF.

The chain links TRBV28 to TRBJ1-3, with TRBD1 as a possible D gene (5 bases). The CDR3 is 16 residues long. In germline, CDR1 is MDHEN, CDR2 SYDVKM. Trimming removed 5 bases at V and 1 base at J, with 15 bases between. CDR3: CASSPDSRHSGNTIYF. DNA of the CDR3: TGTGCCAGCAGTCCCGACAGTAGGCATTCTGGAAACACCATATATTTT.

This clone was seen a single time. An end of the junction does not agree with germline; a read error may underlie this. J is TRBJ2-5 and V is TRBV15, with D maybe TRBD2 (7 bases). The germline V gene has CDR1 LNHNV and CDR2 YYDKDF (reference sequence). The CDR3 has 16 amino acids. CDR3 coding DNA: TGTGCCACCAGCCACGGGGGGAGGGGGAGCCAAGGGACCCAGTACTTC. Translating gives CATSHGGRGSQGTQYF.

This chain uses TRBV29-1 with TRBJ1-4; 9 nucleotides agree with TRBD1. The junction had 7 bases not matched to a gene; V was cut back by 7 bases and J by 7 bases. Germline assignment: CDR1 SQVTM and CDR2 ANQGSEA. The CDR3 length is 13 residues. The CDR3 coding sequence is TGCAGCGCCGGGACAGGGACTCTTGAAAAACTGTTTTTT. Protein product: CSAGTGTLEKLFF.

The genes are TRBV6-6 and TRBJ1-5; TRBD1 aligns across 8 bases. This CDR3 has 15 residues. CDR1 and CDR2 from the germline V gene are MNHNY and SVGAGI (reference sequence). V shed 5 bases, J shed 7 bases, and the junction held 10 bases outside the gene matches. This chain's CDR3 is CASSPRTGISQPQHF. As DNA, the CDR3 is TGTGCCAGCAGTCCCCGGACAGGGATTTCCCAGCCCCAGCATTTT.

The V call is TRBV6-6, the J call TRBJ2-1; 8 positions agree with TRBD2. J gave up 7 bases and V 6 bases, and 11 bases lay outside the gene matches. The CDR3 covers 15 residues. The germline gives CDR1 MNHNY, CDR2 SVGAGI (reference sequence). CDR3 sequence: CASRNPGLGSNEQFF. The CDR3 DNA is TGTGCCAGCAGGAACCCGGGACTAGGTTCGAATGAGCAGTTCTTC.

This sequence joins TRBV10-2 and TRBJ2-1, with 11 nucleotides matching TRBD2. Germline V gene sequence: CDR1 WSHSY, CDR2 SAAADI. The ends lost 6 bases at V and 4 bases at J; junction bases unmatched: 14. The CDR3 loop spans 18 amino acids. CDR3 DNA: TGCGCCAGCAGGAGACCCTTAGCGGGAGGGCCTGCGTACAATGAGCAGTTCTTC. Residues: CASRRPLAGGPAYNEQFF.

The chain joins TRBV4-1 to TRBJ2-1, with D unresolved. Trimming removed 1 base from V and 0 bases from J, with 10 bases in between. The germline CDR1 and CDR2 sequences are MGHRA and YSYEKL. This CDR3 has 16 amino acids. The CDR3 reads CASSQGVASSYNEQFF. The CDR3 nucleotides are TGCGCCAGCAGCCAAGGGGTAGCCAGCTCCTACAATGAGCAGTTCTTC.